The T cell receptor (beta chain) described here comes from a study of T cells in Graves' hyperthyroidism and ophthalmopathy. In the study overall: The blood sample was taken at first diagnosis, before treatment began. Whole-study results and caveats: A 13 V-J model separated ophthalmopathy from stable hyperthyroidism. Expanded thyroid clonotypes (above 0.001) were mostly also found in blood.

Together with thyroid ultrasound, orbital computed tomography, serum thyroxine and TRAb, clinical symptoms were used for diagnoses. Regarding this clonotype: Antigen unknown.

There were TCR beta CDR3 regions amplified from RNA transcripts. First-round RT-PCR with HTBI primers amplified the TCR CDR3 region. TCRdb re-derived calls from the multiplex PCR reads in MiXCR, one entry per CDR3 protein. The sample consists of a few hundred thousand distinct CDR3 sequences, about a fifth of them appearing once. Sequenced input: blood. The sequence derives from a man younger than 35 with Graves' ophthalmopathy.

The CDR3 DNA follows: TGTGCCAGCAGGCGCGGGGAACCCTACGAGCAGTACTTC. Protein sequence: CASRRGEPYEQYF. The rearrangement links TRBV2 to TRBJ2-7; the D gene is possibly TRBD2 (6 bases). V dropped 6 bases and J dropped 2 bases, with 11 bases sitting between them. CDR1 is SNHLY and CDR2 is FYNNEI in the germline V gene. This CDR3 has 13 residues.